Shown below are 2 T cell receptor beta chains from a single sample sequenced in a study of T cells in tuberculosis. Time point defined: new active TB diagnosis, blood taken before or within 7 days of starting treatment. Some clones are missing from TCRdb's copy, which holds only in-frame ones; the method was immunoSEQ multiplex PCR. The sample carries under 40,000 clones, approximately 93% recorded once. The sequenced sample was PBMCs, obtained at tuberculosis diagnosis. The receptors were sampled from an adult with tuberculosis.

The chain uses TRBV28 and TRBJ2-6; TRBD1 aligns across 7 bases. From germline, CDR1 is MDHEN and CDR2 SYDVKM. The CDR3 runs 15 residues. The trim removed 4 bases at V and 1 base at J, leaving 1 base unmatched. Here the CDR3 DNA reads TGTGCCAGCAGTTCACAGGGGTCTGGGGCCAACGTCCTGACTTTC. Amino acid sequence: CASSSQGSGANVLTF.

V usage is TRBV5-1 and J usage is TRBJ1-2, with D tentatively TRBD1 (5 bases). This CDR3 comprises 15 residues. Germline loops: CDR1 SGHRS, CDR2 YFSETQ. With 0 bases removed from V and 6 bases from J, the gap between germline ends came to 15 bases. DNA for the CDR3: TGCGCCAGCAGCTTGGGGGGCGCGATCTCGGATGGCTACACCTTC. Translation gives CASSLGGAISDGYTF.